This T cell receptor beta chain was retrieved from a study of T cell responses to AZD1222 COVID-19 vaccine. Repertoires were generated with immunoSEQ multiplex PCR, while TCRdb's copy carries only in-frame clones and drops some. The data show about 110,000 clones, roughly 87% seen once. This CDR3 spans 13 amino acids. V lost 8 bases and J lost 6, with 15 bases in between. CDR1 is ENHRY and CDR2 is SYGVKD in the germline V gene. This receptor was identified in an adult who received the AZD1222 COVID-19 vaccine. This chain links TRBV10-3 with TRBJ2-3; TRBD2 might be the D (5 bases). The source material was peripheral blood, sampled 28 days after the second AZD1222 dose. The CDR3 sequence: CAIGGPGRDTQYF. CDR3 bases: TGTGCCATCGGAGGACCGGGCAGGGATACGCAGTATTTT.